This T cell receptor (beta chain) was sequenced in a study of blood T cell repertoires in COVID-19. Study-wide context: Samples came from the United States, Italy and Spain, spanning acute and convalescent COVID-19.

Study processing details: Estimated nucleated cell counts came from reference gene primer amplification. Clones were read by immunoSEQ multiplex PCR, and TCRdb kept only the in-frame ones, dropping some. V, J and clone size are those of that table, while D and trimming were read from the DNA. The data contain 120,000 or so clones, around 87% of them seen just once; the ten biggest clones take up less than 4.5%. The CDR3 runs 15 residues. Germline values: CDR1 SQVTM, CDR2 ANQGSEA. This clone was observed a few times. One end of the junction fails to match germline, which may point to a read error. This clonotype was sampled from a woman aged 55-75 years with acute or convalescent COVID-19. The rearrangement joins TRBV29-1 to TRBJ2-3; no reliable D call. Sequencing was performed on peripheral blood. The CDR3 loop is CSVEARFPSTDTQYF. In DNA form, the CDR3 reads TGCAGCGTGGAAGCTAGGTTTCCTAGCACAGATACGCAGTATTTT.